This passage covers 32 T cell receptor beta chains from one sample sequenced in a study of blood T cells in healthy people across ages. It was with a sample-barcoded 5' primer and a J-beta primer mix that a second PCR of about 6 to 12 cycles was run. TCRdb recomputed calls from the 5' RACE reads with MiXCR, one row per CDR3 protein. The table records around 620,000 distinct CDR3 sequences, 25% to 30% of them present only once. Sequencing was done on a sample of blood. The origin of the receptors is a woman in her 70s in good health.

This clonotype was detected ten times or more. V gene TRBV18 combines with J gene TRBJ1-1, with TRBD1 matching 11 bases. Germline V gene sequence: CDR1 KGHSH, CDR2 LQKENI. The CDR3 sequence is 14 residues long. The V segment lost 4 bases and the J segment 3 bases; nucleotides outside the gene matches: 1. This CDR3 is CASSRGQGDTEAFF. CDR3 bases: TGTGCCAGCTCACGGGGACAGGGGGACACTGAAGCTTTCTTT. Full variable domain (remainder filled in from reference TRBV18 and TRBJ1-1): NAGVMQNPRHLVRRRGQEARLRCSPMKGHSHVYWYRQLPEEGLKFMVYLQKENIIDESGMPKERFSAEFPKEGPSILRIQQVVRGDSAAYFCASSRGQGDTEAFFGQGTRLTVV.

This clonotype was counted a few times. The chain joins TRBV7-2 to TRBJ2-3; D possibly corresponds to TRBD2 (5 bases). Germline V CDR1 and CDR2: SGHTA, FQGNSA. The length of the CDR3 is 12 residues. Deletions cut 5 bases from V and 7 bases from J, with 10 bases between. The CDR3 DNA follows: TGTGCCAGCAGCCCCGACTACTATACGCAGTATTTT. Its protein is CASSPDYYTQYF.

The chain carries TRBV12-3 or TRBV12-4 and TRBJ1-3; the match to TRBD1 covers 9 bases. With 4 bases clipped from V and 4 bases from J, the junction kept 8 bases outside the gene matches. This CDR3 is built from 16 residues. The CDR3 DNA follows: TGTGCCAGCAGTTGGACAGGGGAAAAGAAGGGAAACACCATATATTTT. Amino acid sequence: CASSWTGEKKGNTIYF.

The chain uses TRBV12-3 or TRBV12-4 and TRBJ1-4; 9 nucleotides line up with TRBD1. V lost 8 bases and J lost 8; bases outside the gene matches: 6. The CDR3 loop spans 13 amino acids. The CDR3 protein is CASLGTGLEKLFF. CDR3 bases: TGTGCCAGCCTCGGGACAGGGCTCGAAAAACTGTTTTTT.

This clonotype has only a few counts. V and J are TRBV11-3 and TRBJ2-1; no clear D. Trimming pared 0 bases from V and 5 bases from J, leaving 8 bases between. The CDR3 totals 14 residues. Per germline, CDR1 SGHNT and CDR2 YENEEA. CDR3: CASSLDARDNEQFF. The CDR3 DNA follows: TGTGCCAGCAGCTTAGATGCCCGAGACAATGAGCAGTTCTTC.

This clonotype was seen a handful of times. The chain is built from TRBV7-2 and TRBJ2-7; D tentatively fits TRBD1 or TRBD2 (6 bases each). Near its end, the DNA agrees better with TRBJ2-5, so the J call may be wrong. Germline CDR1 and CDR2: SGHTA and FQGNSA. CDR3 size: 17 residues. CDR3 sequence (DNA): TGTGCCAGCAGCTTATTAGAGGGGGGTCTCCCACGGGAGACCCAGTACTTC. Protein product: CASSLLEGGLPRETQYF.

This clonotype was seen only a few times. The rearrangement links TRBV10-3 to TRBJ2-6, with D possibly being TRBD1 (5 bases). This CDR3 is built from 15 residues. Trimming took 8 bases from V and 0 from J, leaving 11 bases between them. Germline CDR1 ENHRY, CDR2 SYGVKD. CDR3: CAIGQGLSGANVLTF. In DNA form, the CDR3 reads TGTGCCATCGGGCAGGGCCTCTCTGGGGCCAACGTCCTGACTTTC.

V gene TRBV6-1 combines with J gene TRBJ2-7; weak D call: TRBD1 (5 bases). The CDR3 has 13 residues. Trimming took off 2 bases at V and 5 bases at J, with 10 bases between the two ends. From germline, CDR1 is MNHNS and CDR2 SASEGT. The CDR3 nucleotides read TGTGCCAGCAGTGAAATAGGGGTCGACGAGCAGTACTTC. Its translation is CASSEIGVDEQYF.

This clonotype was observed many times. The chain recombines TRBV12-5 with TRBJ2-3; D gene unclear. CDR3 size: 12 residues. Trimming took 6 bases from V and 5 from J, leaving 9 bases between them. The germline gives CDR1 LGHNT, CDR2 FRNRAP. The CDR3 DNA sequence: TGTGCTAGTGGAACGCTGGTAGATACGCAGTATTTT. It codes for CASGTLVDTQYF.

This rearrangement joins TRBV20-1 to TRBJ2-7; a possible D gene is TRBD1 (5 bases). The germline V gene has CDR1 DFQATT and CDR2 SNEGSKA (reference sequence). This CDR3 spans 14 amino acids. Deletions cut 1 base from V and 0 bases from J, with 10 bases between. In DNA form, the CDR3 reads TGCAGTGCTAGAGCTCCAGGGTACTCCTACGAGCAGTACTTC. Its translation is CSARAPGYSYEQYF.

This clonotype appeared a few times. The chain couples TRBV29-1 to TRBJ2-6; unclear D gene. The V gene lost 3 bases and the J gene lost 1 base, with 4 bases spanning the gap. Germline CDR1 is SQVTM and CDR2 is ANQGSEA. This CDR3 has 13 residues. In DNA, the CDR3 is TGCAGCGTTGAGACTTCTGGGGCCAACGTCCTGACTTTC. Translation gives CSVETSGANVLTF.

This chain links TRBV5-1 with TRBJ1-1; a weak D match, TRBD1 (5 bases). This CDR3 comprises 13 residues. Germline CDR1 and CDR2: SGHRS and YFSETQ. V was shortened by 5 bases and J by 1 base, with 9 bases between the two germline ends. In DNA form, the CDR3 reads TGCGCCAGCAGGCCGGGACCGAACACTGAAGCTTTCTTT. It encodes CASRPGPNTEAFF.

The rearrangement joins TRBV12-3 or TRBV12-4 to TRBJ1-4; 9 positions agree with TRBD1. The CDR3 sequence is 16 residues long. The trim removed 6 bases at V and 7 bases at J, leaving 12 bases unmatched. CDR3 in amino acids: CASSQRPGQGGEKLFF. CDR3 nucleotide sequence: TGTGCCAGCAGCCAAAGGCCGGGACAGGGAGGTGAAAAACTGTTTTTT.

CDR3 coding DNA: TGTGCCATCAGTTTCGGGACTAGCGGGGTCCAAGAGACCCAGTACTTC. It yields the protein CAISFGTSGVQETQYF. The chain recombines TRBV10-3 with TRBJ2-5, with 13 bases that match TRBD2. Trimming took 5 bases from V and 1 from J; bases not matched to a gene: 4. Per the germline V gene, CDR1 is ENHRY and CDR2 is SYGVKD. The CDR3 sequence is 16 residues long.

The chain has TRBV20-1 and TRBJ1-2; D possibly corresponds to TRBD1 (5 bases). This CDR3 region has 13 residues. Germline CDR1 and CDR2: DFQATT and SNEGSKA (reference sequence). V was pared by 6 bases and J by 7 bases, with 18 bases between. CDR3 nucleotides: TGCAGTGCGCTACAGGCGTCTCCGGGTGGCTACACCTTC. Its protein product is CSALQASPGGYTF.

This clonotype was observed a handful of times. V is TRBV7-9 and J is TRBJ1-2, with a possible D match to TRBD1 (6 bases). The germline V gene has CDR1 SEHNR and CDR2 FQNEAQ (reference sequence). The CDR3 runs 13 residues. The ends were cut back, 4 bases at V and 7 bases at J, with 13 bases in the middle. The CDR3 DNA is TGTGCCAGCAGCTCGTCAGGGGCTCCTGGCTACACCTTC. This encodes CASSSSGAPGYTF.

The chain has TRBV29-1 and TRBJ2-5, with TRBD1 matching 9 bases. The DNA end is a closer match to TRBJ2-1, so the J assignment may be wrong. This CDR3 comprises 14 residues. Germline V gene data show CDR1 as SQVTM and CDR2 as ANQGSEA. CDR3 loop: CSSTTGTGRNEQFF. The CDR3 DNA is TGCAGCAGTACAACCGGGACAGGGAGGAATGAGCAGTTCTTC.

The V gene is TRBV5-1, the J gene TRBJ1-4, with D unclear. V lost 0 bases to trimming and J lost 0 bases, with 9 bases between them. The CDR3 loop spans 16 amino acids. CDR1 is SGHRS and CDR2 is YFSETQ in the germline V gene. CDR3 residues: CASSLGSSTTNEKLFF. The CDR3 DNA follows: TGCGCCAGCAGCTTGGGGAGCTCCACAACTAATGAAAAACTGTTTTTT.

This clonotype has only a few counts. The chain couples TRBV7-3 to TRBJ1-1, with TRBD1 as a possible D gene (5 bases). In germline, CDR1 is SGHTA, CDR2 FQGTGA. Trimming took 4 bases from V and 5 from J, leaving 11 bases between them. This CDR3 region has 13 residues. The CDR3: CASSSARVTEAFF. CDR3 nucleotide sequence: TGTGCCAGCAGCTCAGCCAGGGTGACTGAAGCTTTCTTT. The full variable domain, rest sourced from reference TRBV7-3 and TRBJ1-1, is GAGVSQTPSNKVTEKGKYVELRCDPISGHTALYWYRQSLGQGPEFLIYFQGTGAADDSGLPNDRFFAVRPEGSVSTLKIQRTERGDSAVYLCASSSARVTEAFFGQGTRLTVV.

A note on this clonotype: An end of the junction differs from the germline gene, which may be a read error. The gene calls are TRBV7-9 and TRBJ1-1, with TRBD1 matching over 7 bases. Germline values: CDR1 SEHNR, CDR2 FQNEAQ (reference sequence). The CDR3 runs 14 residues. The CDR3 sequence: CAGSPGTANTEAFF. The CDR3 nucleotides are TGTGCCGGCAGCCCAGGGACAGCGAACACTGAAGCTTTCTTT.

This clonotype was found a few times. This chain uses TRBV5-1 with TRBJ2-5; 7 bases are a match to TRBD1. V lost 5 bases, J lost 5 bases, and 9 bases stayed unmatched. The CDR3 length is 14 residues. Germline CDR1 SGHRS, CDR2 YFSETQ. The CDR3 sequence: CASSRDSERETQYF. Here the CDR3 DNA reads TGCGCCAGCAGTAGGGACAGTGAACGGGAGACCCAGTACTTC. Together with reference TRBV5-1 and TRBJ2-5, the CDR3 gives the full variable domain: KAGVTQTPRYLIKTRGQQVTLSCSPISGHRSVSWYQQTPGQGLQFLFEYFSETQRNKGNFPGRFSGRQFSNSRSEMNVSTLELGDSALYLCASSRDSERETQYFGPGTRLLVL.

This clonotype was seen only a few times. V usage is TRBV14 and J usage is TRBJ1-1; D perhaps matches TRBD1 (5 bases). V dropped 4 bases and J dropped 1 base, with 13 bases sitting between them. CDR1 is SGHDN and CDR2 is FVKESK in the germline V gene. The CDR3 length is 15 residues. CDR3 in DNA: TGTGCCAGCAGCCGGTATGGGGCGTGGAACACTGAAGCTTTCTTT. It specifies CASSRYGAWNTEAFF.

V usage is TRBV7-2 and J usage is TRBJ2-1, with 8 bases aligning to TRBD2. Germline lookup yields CDR1 SGHTA and CDR2 FQGNSA. Trimming at V came to 4 bases and at J to 3 bases, leaving 5 bases not matched to a gene. The CDR3 runs to 15 residues. CDR3 bases: TGTGCCAGCAGCTCCGGGCGGGGGGTCTACAATGAGCAGTTCTTC. This translates into CASSSGRGVYNEQFF.

This clonotype was observed a handful of times. The J gene is TRBJ2-1, the V gene TRBV6-6; D is unresolved. The CDR3 covers 13 residues. Germline assignment: CDR1 MNHNY and CDR2 SVGAGI (reference sequence). Trimming took 7 bases from V and 6 from J, leaving 13 bases between them. The CDR3 region has the DNA TGTGCCAGCACCACCGCCCAAGGCAATGAGCAGTTCTTC. This codes for CASTTAQGNEQFF.

This clonotype came up a few times. The V and J genes are TRBV18 and TRBJ1-2, with 7 bases fitting TRBD1. From germline, CDR1 is KGHSH and CDR2 LQKENI. J gave up 0 bases and V 3 bases, and 4 bases lay outside the gene matches. The CDR3 spans 15 residues. As DNA, the CDR3 is TGTGCCAGCTCACCGGGACAGTTGACTAACTATGGCTACACCTTC. Translated, it gives CASSPGQLTNYGYTF.

This sequence joins TRBV24-1 and TRBJ1-5; D gene unclear. This CDR3 has 14 residues. Germline assignment: CDR1 KGHDR and CDR2 SFDVKD. Trimming took 4 bases from V and 4 from J, leaving 10 bases between them. The CDR3 DNA is TGTGCCACCAGTGACCTGGACGGGAATCAGCCCCAGCATTTT. This sequence encodes CATSDLDGNQPQHF.

This clonotype was detected a few times. CDR3 residues: CASSSGQGLETQYF. The CDR3 DNA reads as TGTGCCAGCAGCTCGGGACAGGGGTTGGAGACCCAGTACTTC. The chain carries TRBV5-4 and TRBJ2-5, with 10 positions matching TRBD1. The CDR3 runs 14 residues. Per germline, CDR1 SGHNT and CDR2 YYREEE (reference sequence). The ends lost 3 bases at V and 5 bases at J; junction bases unmatched: 4.

Details on this clonotype: At one end the junction does not follow the germline gene, possibly because of a read error. The chain recombines TRBV5-4 with TRBJ2-7, with 7 bases that match TRBD2. CDR1 is SGHNT, CDR2 YYREEE, per germline (reference sequence). This CDR3 has 15 amino acids. DNA for the CDR3: TGTACCAGCAGCCCGACCGCGGGGGAGACCTACGAGCAGTACTTC. Translating it yields CTSSPTAGETYEQYF.

This sequence joins TRBV12-3 or TRBV12-4 and TRBJ1-1; weak D call: TRBD1 (6 bases). This CDR3 is built from 15 residues. Trimming took 5 bases from V and 0 from J, leaving 13 bases between them. The CDR3 DNA is TGTGCCAGCAGTGAGGACAGTCATATGAACACTGAAGCTTTCTTT. It specifies CASSEDSHMNTEAFF.

This chain links TRBV7-7 with TRBJ2-5; a possible D gene is TRBD2 (6 bases). This CDR3 has 14 amino acids. Germline loops: CDR1 SSHAT, CDR2 FNYEAQ (reference sequence). The CDR3 reads CAGGGVSFQETQYF. The CDR3 DNA reads as TGTGCTGGCGGCGGGGTTAGCTTCCAAGAGACCCAGTACTTC.

V gene TRBV27 combines with J gene TRBJ2-5; 7 positions match TRBD2. The J call is in doubt because the DNA end fits TRBJ2-7 better. Germline V lookup: CDR1 MNHEY, CDR2 SMNVEV (reference sequence). CDR3 length: 16 residues. Here the CDR3 reads CASSRRSGTMVYEQYF. Here the CDR3 DNA reads TGTGCCAGCAGTAGACGATCCGGGACTATGGTGTACGAGCAGTACTTC.

The sample holds a few counts of this clonotype. The chain carries TRBV6-5 and TRBJ1-1; D might be TRBD1 (5 bases). This CDR3 has 13 residues. The V gene lost 5 bases and the J gene lost 7 bases, with 14 bases spanning the gap. In germline, CDR1 is MNHEY, CDR2 SVGAGI. CDR3 loop: CASSPPGNVEAFF. CDR3 bases: TGTGCCAGCAGTCCCCCAGGGAATGTTGAAGCTTTCTTT.